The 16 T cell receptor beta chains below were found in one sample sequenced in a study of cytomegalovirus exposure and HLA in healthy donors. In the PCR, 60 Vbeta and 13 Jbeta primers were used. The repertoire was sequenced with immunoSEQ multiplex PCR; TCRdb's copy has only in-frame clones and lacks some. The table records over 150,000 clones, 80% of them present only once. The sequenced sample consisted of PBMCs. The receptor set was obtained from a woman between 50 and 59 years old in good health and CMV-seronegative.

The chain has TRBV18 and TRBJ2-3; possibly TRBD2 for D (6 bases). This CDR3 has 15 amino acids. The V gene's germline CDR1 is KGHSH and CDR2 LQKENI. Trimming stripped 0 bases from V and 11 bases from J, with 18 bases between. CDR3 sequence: CASSPPGTLTLMQYF. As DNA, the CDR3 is TGTGCCAGCTCACCACCCGGGACTCTTACTTTGATGCAGTATTTT.

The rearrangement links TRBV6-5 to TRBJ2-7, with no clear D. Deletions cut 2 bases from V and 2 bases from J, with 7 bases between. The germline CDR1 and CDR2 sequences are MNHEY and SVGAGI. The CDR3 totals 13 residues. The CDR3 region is CASSYNTAYEQYF. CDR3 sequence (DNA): TGTGCCAGCAGTTACAACACAGCCTACGAGCAGTACTTC.

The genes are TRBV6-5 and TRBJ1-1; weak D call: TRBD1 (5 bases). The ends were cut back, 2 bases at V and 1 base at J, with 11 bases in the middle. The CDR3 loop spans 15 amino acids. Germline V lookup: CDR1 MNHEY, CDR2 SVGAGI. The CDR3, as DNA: TGTGCCAGCAGTTACCAGGGACTTCAGAACACTGAAGCTTTCTTT. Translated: CASSYQGLQNTEAFF.

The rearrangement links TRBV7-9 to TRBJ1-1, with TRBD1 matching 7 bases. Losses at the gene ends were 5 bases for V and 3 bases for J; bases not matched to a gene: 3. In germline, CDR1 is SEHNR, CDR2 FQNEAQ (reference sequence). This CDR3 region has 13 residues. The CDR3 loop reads CASSPGQYTEAFF. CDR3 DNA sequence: TGTGCCAGCAGCCCGGGACAGTACACTGAAGCTTTCTTT.

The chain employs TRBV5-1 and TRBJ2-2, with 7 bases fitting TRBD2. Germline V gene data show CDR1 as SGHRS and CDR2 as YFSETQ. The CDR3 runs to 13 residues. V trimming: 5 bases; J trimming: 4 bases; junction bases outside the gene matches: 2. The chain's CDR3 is CASSWEGTGELFF. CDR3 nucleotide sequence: TGCGCCAGCAGTTGGGAGGGCACCGGGGAGCTGTTTTTT. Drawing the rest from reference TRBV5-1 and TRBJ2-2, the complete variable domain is KAGVTQTPRYLIKTRGQQVTLSCSPISGHRSVSWYQQTPGQGLQFLFEYFSETQRNKGNFPGRFSGRQFSNSRSEMNVSTLELGDSALYLCASSWEGTGELFFGEGSRLTVL.

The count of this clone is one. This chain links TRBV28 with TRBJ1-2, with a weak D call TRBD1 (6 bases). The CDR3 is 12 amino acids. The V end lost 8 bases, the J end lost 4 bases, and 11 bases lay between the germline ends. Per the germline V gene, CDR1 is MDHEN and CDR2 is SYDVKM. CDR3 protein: CASLGGLYGYTF. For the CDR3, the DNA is TGTGCCAGCCTCGGGGGGCTCTATGGCTACACCTTC.

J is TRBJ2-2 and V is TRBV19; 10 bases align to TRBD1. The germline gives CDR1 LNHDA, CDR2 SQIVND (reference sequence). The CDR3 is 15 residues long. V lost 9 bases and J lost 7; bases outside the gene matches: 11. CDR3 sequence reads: CASFRDRGNNGELFF. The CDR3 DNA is TGTGCCAGCTTCCGGGACAGGGGTAATAACGGGGAGCTGTTTTTT.

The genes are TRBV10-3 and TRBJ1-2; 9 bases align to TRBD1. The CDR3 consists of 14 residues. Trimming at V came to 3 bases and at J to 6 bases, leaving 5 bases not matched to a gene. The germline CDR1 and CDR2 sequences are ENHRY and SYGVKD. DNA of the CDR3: TGTGCCATCAGTGAACAGGGGGCGCGAAATGGCTACACCTTC. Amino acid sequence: CAISEQGARNGYTF.

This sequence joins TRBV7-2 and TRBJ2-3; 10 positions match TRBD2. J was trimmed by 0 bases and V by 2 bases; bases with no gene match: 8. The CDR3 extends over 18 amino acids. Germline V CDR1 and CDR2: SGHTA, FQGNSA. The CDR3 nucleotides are TGTGCCAGCAGCTTAAGTCTAGCGGGGGCCTCTAGCACAGATACGCAGTATTTT. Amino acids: CASSLSLAGASSTDTQYF.

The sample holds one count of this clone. As DNA, the CDR3 is TGTGCCAGCAGCCCAGGGACAGGGGGCGCGTTAAGATCTGGCTACACCTTC. Encoded protein: CASSPGTGGALRSGYTF. This rearrangement joins TRBV16 to TRBJ1-2; 12 bases align to TRBD1. The germline V gene has CDR1 KGHSY and CDR2 FQNENV. The CDR3 loop spans 17 amino acids. The J segment lost 7 bases and the V segment lost 4 bases, leaving 13 bases of the junction unmatched. The variable domain in full, completed from reference TRBV16 and TRBJ1-2, reads GEEVAQTPKHLVRGEGQKAKLYCAPIKGHSYVFWYQQVLKNEFKFLISFQNENVFDETGMPKERFSAKCLPNSPCSLEIQATKLEDSAVYFCASSPGTGGALRSGYTFGSGTRLTVV.

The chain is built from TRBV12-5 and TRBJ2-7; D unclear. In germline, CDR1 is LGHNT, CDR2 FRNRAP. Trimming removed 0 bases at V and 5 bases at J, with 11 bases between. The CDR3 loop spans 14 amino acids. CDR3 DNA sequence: TGTGCTAGTGGTTTGGTAATGAGTTTCGACGAGCAGTACTTC. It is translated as CASGLVMSFDEQYF. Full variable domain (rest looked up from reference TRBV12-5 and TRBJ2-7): DARVTQTPRHKVTEMGQEVTMRCQPILGHNTVFWYRQTMMQGLELLAYFRNRAPLDDSGMPKDRFSAEMPDATLATLKIQPSEPRDSAVYFCASGLVMSFDEQYFGPGTRLTVT.

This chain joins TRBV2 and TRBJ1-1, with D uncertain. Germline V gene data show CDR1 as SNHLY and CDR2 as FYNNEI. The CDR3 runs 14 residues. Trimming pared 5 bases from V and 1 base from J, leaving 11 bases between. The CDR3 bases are TGTGCCAGCAGTTTTCCGGGGAAGAACACTGAAGCTTTCTTT. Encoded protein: CASSFPGKNTEAFF. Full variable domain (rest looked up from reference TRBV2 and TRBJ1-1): EPEVTQTPSHQVTQMGQEVILRCVPISNHLYFYWYRQILGQKVEFLVSFYNNEISEKSEIFDDQFSVERPDGSNFTLKIRSTKLEDSAMYFCASSFPGKNTEAFFGQGTRLTVV.

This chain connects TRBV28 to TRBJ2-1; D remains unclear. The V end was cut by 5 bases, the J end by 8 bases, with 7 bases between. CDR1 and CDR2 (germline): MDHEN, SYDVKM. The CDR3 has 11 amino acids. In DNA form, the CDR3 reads TGTGCCAGCAGTAGGAGCGATGAGCAGTTCTTC. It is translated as CASSRSDEQFF.

The CDR3 sequence: CASSQLLSEYGENIQYF. The CDR3 DNA reads TGCGCCAGCAGCCAATTGTTGTCGGAGTACGGAGAAAACATTCAGTACTTC. The rearrangement uses TRBV4-3 and TRBJ2-4; unclear D gene. The CDR3 has 17 amino acids. The germline gives CDR1 LGHNA, CDR2 YSLEER. V lost 2 bases and J lost 5, with 19 bases in between.

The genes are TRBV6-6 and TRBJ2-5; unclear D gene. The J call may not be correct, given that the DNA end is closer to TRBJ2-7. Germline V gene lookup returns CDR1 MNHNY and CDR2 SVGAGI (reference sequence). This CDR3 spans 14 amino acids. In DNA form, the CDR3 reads TGTGCCAGCAGATCTAAATCCGCTACCTACGAGCAGTACTTC. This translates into CASRSKSATYEQYF.

The CDR3 nucleotides are TGTGCCAGCAGTCGACTAGAGAGGGACAATGAGCAGTTCTTC. Amino acid sequence: CASSRLERDNEQFF. J is TRBJ2-1 and V is TRBV6-1; the D gene is possibly TRBD2 (6 bases). This CDR3 region has 14 residues. Germline CDR1 reads MNHNS; CDR2 reads SASEGT. V was pared by 5 bases and J by 5 bases, with 13 bases between.